Given below is one T cell receptor (beta chain) in context. The data are from a study of T-cell memory formation after mild COVID-19. For the study at large: Largely, the TCR clusters proved donor specific.

In TCRdb, the 5' RACE reads were re-called with MiXCR into one record per CDR3 protein. The table includes about 470,000 distinct CDR3 sequences, around 25% detected once. Per germline, CDR1 SGHNT and CDR2 YENEEA. The CDR3 has 15 residues. V lost 6 bases and J lost 2, with 14 bases in between. The TCR sequence derives from an adult woman who had mild COVID-19 (a few samples of this study predate the infection). Cell type and time point are not known. The sequencing input was PBMCs or a T cell subset sorted from them (not recorded which). V gene TRBV11-3 combines with J gene TRBJ2-1; D is possibly TRBD1 (5 bases). The CDR3 sequence is CASSSSPDTYNEQFF. The CDR3 DNA follows: TGTGCCAGCAGTTCATCACCGGACACCTACAATGAGCAGTTCTTC.